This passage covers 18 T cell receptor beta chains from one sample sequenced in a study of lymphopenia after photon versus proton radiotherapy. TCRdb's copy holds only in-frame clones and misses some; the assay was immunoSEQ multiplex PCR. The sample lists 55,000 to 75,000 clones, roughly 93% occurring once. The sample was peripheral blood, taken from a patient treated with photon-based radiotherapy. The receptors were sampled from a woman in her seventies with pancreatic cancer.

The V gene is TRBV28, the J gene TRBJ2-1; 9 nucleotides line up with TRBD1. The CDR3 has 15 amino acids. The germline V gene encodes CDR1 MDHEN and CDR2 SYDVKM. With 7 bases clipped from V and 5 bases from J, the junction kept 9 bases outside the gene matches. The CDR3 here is CASTPGQGNDNEQFF. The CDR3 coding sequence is TGTGCCAGCACTCCGGGACAGGGAAACGACAATGAGCAGTTCTTC.

This CDR3 is CASSPPPTGAYNEQFF. CDR3 sequence (DNA): TGTGCCAGCTCACCACCGCCCACAGGCGCCTACAATGAGCAGTTCTTC. The rearrangement joins TRBV18 to TRBJ2-1; perhaps TRBD1 as D (5 bases). CDR1 and CDR2 from the germline V gene are KGHSH and LQKENI. This CDR3 has 16 residues. The V gene lost 0 bases and the J gene lost 2 bases, with 11 bases spanning the gap. Full variable domain (rest looked up from reference TRBV18 and TRBJ2-1): NAGVMQNPRHLVRRRGQEARLRCSPMKGHSHVYWYRQLPEEGLKFMVYLQKENIIDESGMPKERFSAEFPKEGPSILRIQQVVRGDSAAYFCASSPPPTGAYNEQFFGPGTRLTVL.

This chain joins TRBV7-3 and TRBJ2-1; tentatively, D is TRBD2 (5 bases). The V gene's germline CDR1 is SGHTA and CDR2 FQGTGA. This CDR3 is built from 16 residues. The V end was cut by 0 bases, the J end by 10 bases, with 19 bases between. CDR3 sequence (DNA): TGTGCCAGCAGCTTAACTCCGAGGTTCTCTGGCGGGGAGCAGTTCTTC. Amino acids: CASSLTPRFSGGEQFF.

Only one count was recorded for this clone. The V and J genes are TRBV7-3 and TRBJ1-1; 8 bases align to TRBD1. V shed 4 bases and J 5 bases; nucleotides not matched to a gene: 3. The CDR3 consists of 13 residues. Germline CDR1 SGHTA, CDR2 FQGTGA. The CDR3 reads CASSSRQGTEAFF. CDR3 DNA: TGTGCCAGCAGCTCGAGACAGGGGACTGAAGCTTTCTTT.

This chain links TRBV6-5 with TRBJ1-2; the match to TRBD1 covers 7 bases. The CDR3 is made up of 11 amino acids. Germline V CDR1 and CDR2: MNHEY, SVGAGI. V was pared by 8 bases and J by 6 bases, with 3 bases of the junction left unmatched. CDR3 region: CASQGVDGYTF. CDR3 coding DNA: TGTGCCAGCCAGGGGGTTGATGGCTACACCTTC.

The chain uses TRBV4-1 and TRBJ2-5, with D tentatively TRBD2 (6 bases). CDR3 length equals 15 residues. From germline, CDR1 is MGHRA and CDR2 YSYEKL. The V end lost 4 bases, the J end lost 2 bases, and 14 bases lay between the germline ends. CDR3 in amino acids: CASSRVAERQETQYF. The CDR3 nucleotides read TGCGCCAGCAGCCGGGTAGCGGAGCGACAAGAGACCCAGTACTTC.

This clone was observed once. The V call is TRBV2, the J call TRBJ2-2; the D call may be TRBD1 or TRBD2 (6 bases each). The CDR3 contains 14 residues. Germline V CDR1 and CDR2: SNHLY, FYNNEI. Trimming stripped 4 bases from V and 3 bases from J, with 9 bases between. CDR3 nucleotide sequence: TGTGCCAGCAGTGTAGGGGGGTACACCGGGGAGCTGTTTTTT. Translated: CASSVGGYTGELFF.

The CDR3: CASSQGRAEKLFF. Written as DNA, the CDR3 is TGTGCCAGCAGCCAAGGAAGGGCTGAAAAACTGTTTTTT. This rearrangement joins TRBV4-2 to TRBJ1-4; D ambiguous. The V gene lost 1 base and the J gene lost 7 bases, with 7 bases spanning the gap. The CDR3 runs 13 residues. CDR1 is LGHNA, CDR2 YNFKEQ, per germline.

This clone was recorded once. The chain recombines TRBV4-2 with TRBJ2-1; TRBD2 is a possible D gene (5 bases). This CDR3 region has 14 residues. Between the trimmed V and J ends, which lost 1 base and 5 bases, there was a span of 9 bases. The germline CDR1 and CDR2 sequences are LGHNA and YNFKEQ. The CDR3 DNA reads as TGTGCCAGCAGCCAAGTGGGCGGGCACAATGAGCAGTTCTTC. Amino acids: CASSQVGGHNEQFF.

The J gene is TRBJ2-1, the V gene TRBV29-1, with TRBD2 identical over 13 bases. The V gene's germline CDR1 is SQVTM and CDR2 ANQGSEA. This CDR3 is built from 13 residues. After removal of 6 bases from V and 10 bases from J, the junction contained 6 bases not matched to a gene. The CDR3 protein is CSVAGTSGIEQFF. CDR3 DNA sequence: TGCAGCGTAGCCGGGACTAGCGGGATCGAGCAGTTCTTC.

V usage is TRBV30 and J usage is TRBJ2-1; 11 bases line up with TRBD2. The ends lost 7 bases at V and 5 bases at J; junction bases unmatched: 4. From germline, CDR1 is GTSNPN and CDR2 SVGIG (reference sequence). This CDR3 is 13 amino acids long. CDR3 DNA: TGTGCCTCGCCGGGACTAGCGGACAATGAGCAGTTCTTC. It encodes CASPGLADNEQFF.

The CDR3 region has the DNA TGTGCCCAAGGCGGTAGCGGGAAGTGGGAGACCCAGTACTTC. Protein product: CAQGGSGKWETQYF. The chain recombines TRBV30 with TRBJ2-5, with 8 bases that match TRBD2. This CDR3 contains 14 residues. Germline lookup yields CDR1 GTSNPN and CDR2 SVGIG (reference sequence). J was trimmed by 5 bases and V by 8 bases; bases with no gene match: 13.

The CDR3 sequence is CASNTGGTGANVLTF. In nucleotides, the CDR3 is TGTGCCAGCAATACAGGGGGCACTGGGGCCAACGTCCTGACTTTC. This chain connects TRBV25-1 to TRBJ2-6; TRBD1 matches 9 bases. CDR3 length equals 15 residues. Germline CDR1 is MGHDK and CDR2 is SYGVNS. J was trimmed by 2 bases and V by 7 bases; bases with no gene match: 3.

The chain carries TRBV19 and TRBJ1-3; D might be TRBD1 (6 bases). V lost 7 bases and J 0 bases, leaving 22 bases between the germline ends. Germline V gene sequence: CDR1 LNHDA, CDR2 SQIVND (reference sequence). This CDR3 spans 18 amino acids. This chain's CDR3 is CASTISAGQTSSGNTIYF. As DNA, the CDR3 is TGTGCCAGTACTATTAGTGCCGGACAGACCTCCTCTGGAAACACCATATATTTT.

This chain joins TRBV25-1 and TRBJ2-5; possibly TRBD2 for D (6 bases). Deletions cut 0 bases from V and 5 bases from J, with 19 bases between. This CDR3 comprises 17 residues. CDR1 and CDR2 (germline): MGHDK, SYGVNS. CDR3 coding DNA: TGTGCCAGCAGTGAATACGCCACCCTGGGGGGACGGGAGACCCAGTACTTC. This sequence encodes CASSEYATLGGRETQYF.

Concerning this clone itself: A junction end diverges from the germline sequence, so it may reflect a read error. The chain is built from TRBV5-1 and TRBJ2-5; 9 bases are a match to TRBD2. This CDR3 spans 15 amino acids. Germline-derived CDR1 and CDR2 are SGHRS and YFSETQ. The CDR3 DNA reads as TGCGCCAGCAGGTGGAGCGGGAGGTTCCAAGAGCCCCAGTACTTC. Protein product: CASRWSGRFQEPQYF.

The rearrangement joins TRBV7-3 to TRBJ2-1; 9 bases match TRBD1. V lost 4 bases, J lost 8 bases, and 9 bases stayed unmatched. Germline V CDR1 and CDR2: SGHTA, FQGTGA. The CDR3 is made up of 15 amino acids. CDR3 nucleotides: TGTGCCAGCAGCTCGACGGGACAGGGCGGCGATGAGCAGTTCTTC. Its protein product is CASSSTGQGGDEQFF.

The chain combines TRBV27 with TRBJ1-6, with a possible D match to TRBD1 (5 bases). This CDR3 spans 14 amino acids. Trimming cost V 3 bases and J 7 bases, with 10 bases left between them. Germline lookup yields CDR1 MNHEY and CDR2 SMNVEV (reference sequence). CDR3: CASSFRGENSPLHF. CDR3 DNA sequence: TGTGCCAGCAGTTTCCGAGGGGAAAATTCACCCCTCCACTTT.